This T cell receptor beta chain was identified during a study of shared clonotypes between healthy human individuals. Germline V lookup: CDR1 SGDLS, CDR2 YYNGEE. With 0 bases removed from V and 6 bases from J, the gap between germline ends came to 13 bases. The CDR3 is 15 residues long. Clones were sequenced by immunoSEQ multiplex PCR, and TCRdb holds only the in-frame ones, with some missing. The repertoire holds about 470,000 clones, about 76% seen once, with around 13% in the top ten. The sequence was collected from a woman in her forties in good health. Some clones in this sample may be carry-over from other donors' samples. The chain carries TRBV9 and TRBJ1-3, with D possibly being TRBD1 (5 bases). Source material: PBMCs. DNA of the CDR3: TGTGCCAGCAGCGTAGCCCCTTTGGGGGAAAACACCATATATTTT. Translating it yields CASSVAPLGENTIYF.